The clone carrying this TCR beta chain was detected ten times or more. The data are from a study of spatial heterogeneity in lung cancer. About the research overall: Beta-chain sequences consistently outnumbered alpha-chain sequences in detection.

Unmatched junction bases numbered 13, after V lost 6 bases and J lost 10 bases. This CDR3 has 17 amino acids. Germline V gene lookup returns CDR1 SNHLY and CDR2 FYNNEI. Each TCR cDNA molecule carried a unique molecular identifier. One entry per CDR3 protein results from TCRdb running MiXCR on the 5' RACE reads. The sample has more than 4,000 distinct CDR3 sequences, about 2.9% seen once. Time point reported: sample taken at primary tumor resection. Tumor, nontumor lung or frozen PBMC supplied whole RNA that was sequenced unsorted. Here the sequenced sample was normal lung tissue next to the tumor, taken at surgery. J is TRBJ2-1 and V is TRBV2, with 15 bases lining up with TRBD2. This clonotype originated in a male donor with early-stage non-small cell lung cancer. In DNA form, the CDR3 reads TGTGCCAGCAGGCGGACTAGCGGGGGGGCGGGTGTAGGAGAGCAGTTCTTC. Translated, it gives CASRRTSGGAGVGEQFF. Filled out from reference TRBV2 and TRBJ2-1, the complete variable domain reads EPEVTQTPSHQVTQMGQEVILRCVPISNHLYFYWYRQILGQKVEFLVSFYNNEISEKSEIFDDQFSVERPDGSNFTLKIRSTKLEDSAMYFCASRRTSGGAGVGEQFFGPGTRLTVL.